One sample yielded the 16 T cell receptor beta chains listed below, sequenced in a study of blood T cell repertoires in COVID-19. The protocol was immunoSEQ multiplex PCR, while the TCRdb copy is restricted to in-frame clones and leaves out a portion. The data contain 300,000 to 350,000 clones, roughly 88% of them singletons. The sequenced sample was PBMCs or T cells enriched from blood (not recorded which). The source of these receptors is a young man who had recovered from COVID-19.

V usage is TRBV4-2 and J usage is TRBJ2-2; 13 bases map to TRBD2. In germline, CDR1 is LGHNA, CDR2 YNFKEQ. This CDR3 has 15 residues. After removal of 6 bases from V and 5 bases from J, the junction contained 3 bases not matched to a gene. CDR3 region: CASSRLAGGTGELFF. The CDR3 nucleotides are TGTGCCAGCAGTAGACTAGCGGGAGGTACCGGGGAGCTGTTTTTT.

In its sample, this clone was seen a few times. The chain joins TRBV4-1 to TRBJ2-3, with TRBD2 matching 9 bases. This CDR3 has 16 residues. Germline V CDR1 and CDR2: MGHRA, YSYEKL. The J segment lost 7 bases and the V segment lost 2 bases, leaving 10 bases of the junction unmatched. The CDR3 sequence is CASSQNSGTSSHTQYF. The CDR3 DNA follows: TGCGCCAGCAGCCAAAACTCCGGGACTAGCTCACATACGCAGTATTTT.

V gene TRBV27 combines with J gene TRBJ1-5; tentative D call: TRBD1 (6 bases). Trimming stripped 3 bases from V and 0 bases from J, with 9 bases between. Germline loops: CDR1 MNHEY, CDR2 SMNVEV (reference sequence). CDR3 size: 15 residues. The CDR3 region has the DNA TGTGCCAGCAGTTTGGGGGCGGATAGCAATCAGCCCCAGCATTTT. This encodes CASSLGADSNQPQHF.

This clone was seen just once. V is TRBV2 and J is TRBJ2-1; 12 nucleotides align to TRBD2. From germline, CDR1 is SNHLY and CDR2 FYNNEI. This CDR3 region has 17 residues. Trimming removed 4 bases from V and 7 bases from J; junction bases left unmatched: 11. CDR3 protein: CASSVTILAGGPNEQFF. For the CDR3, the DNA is TGTGCCAGCAGTGTAACCATACTAGCGGGGGGCCCTAATGAGCAGTTCTTC.

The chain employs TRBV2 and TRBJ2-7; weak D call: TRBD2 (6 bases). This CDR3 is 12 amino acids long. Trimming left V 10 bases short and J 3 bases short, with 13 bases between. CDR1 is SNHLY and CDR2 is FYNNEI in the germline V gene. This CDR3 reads CATRDSDYEQYF. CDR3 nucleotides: TGTGCCACCCGGGACTCGGACTACGAGCAGTACTTC.

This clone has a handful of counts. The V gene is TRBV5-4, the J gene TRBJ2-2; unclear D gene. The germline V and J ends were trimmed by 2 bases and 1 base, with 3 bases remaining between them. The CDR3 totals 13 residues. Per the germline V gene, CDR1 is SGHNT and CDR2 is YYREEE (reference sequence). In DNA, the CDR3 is TGTGCCAGCAGCTTTCAGAACACCGGGGAGCTGTTTTTT. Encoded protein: CASSFQNTGELFF.

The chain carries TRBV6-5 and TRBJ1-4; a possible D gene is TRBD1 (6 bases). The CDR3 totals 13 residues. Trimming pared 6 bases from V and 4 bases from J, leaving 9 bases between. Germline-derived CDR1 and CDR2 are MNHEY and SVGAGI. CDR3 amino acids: CASRRTDNEKLFF. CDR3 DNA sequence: TGTGCCAGCAGGAGGACAGATAATGAAAAACTGTTTTTT.

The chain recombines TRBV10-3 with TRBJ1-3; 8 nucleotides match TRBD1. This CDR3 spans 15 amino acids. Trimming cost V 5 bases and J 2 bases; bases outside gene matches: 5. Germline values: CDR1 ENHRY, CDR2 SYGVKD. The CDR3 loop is CAISLDRAPGNTIYF. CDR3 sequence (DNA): TGTGCCATCAGTTTGGACAGGGCACCTGGAAACACCATATATTTT.

The DNA of the CDR3 is TGTGCCAGTAGTATAGTTGCCACCGCCAGGGGGCGAAACATTCAGTACTTC. Residues: CASSIVATARGRNIQYF. V gene TRBV19 combines with J gene TRBJ2-4, with 8 bases matching TRBD1. Germline loops: CDR1 LNHDA, CDR2 SQIVND (reference sequence). V was pared by 1 base and J by 6 bases, with 11 bases of the junction left unmatched. The CDR3 consists of 17 residues.

The CDR3 DNA is TGTGCCAGCAGTTTCACGGGGTCGAGGACCCAGTACTTC. Its protein is CASSFTGSRTQYF. V gene TRBV27 combines with J gene TRBJ2-5, with D tentatively TRBD2 (5 bases). Trimming pared 3 bases from V and 7 bases from J, leaving 12 bases between. The CDR3 is 13 residues long. The V gene's germline CDR1 is MNHEY and CDR2 SMNVEV (reference sequence).

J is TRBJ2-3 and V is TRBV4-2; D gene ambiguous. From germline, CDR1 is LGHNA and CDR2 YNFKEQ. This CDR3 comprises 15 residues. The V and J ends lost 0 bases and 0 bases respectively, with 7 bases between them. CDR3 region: CASSQDLTSTDTQYF. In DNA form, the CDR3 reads TGTGCCAGCAGCCAAGATCTGACTAGCACAGATACGCAGTATTTT.

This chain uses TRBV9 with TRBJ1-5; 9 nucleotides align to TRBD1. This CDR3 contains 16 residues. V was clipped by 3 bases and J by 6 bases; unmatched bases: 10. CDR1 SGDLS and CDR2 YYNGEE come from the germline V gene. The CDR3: CASSEKTGGAVQPQHF. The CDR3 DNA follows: TGTGCCAGCAGCGAAAAAACAGGGGGCGCGGTTCAGCCCCAGCATTTT.

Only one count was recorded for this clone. CDR3 coding DNA: TGTGCCAGCAGTTCTCTCCATTCACCCCTCCACTTT. Translation gives CASSSLHSPLHF. The chain has TRBV12-3 or TRBV12-4 and TRBJ1-6; D remains ambiguous. The ends were cut back, 4 bases at V and 8 bases at J, with 6 bases in the middle. The length of the CDR3 is 12 residues.

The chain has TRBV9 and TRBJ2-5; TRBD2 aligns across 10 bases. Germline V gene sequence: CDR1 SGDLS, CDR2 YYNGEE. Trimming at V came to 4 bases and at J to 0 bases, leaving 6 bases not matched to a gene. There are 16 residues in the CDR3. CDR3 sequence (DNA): TGTGCCAGCAGCTCCGAAGCGGGGGGGTACCAAGAGACCCAGTACTTC. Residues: CASSSEAGGYQETQYF.

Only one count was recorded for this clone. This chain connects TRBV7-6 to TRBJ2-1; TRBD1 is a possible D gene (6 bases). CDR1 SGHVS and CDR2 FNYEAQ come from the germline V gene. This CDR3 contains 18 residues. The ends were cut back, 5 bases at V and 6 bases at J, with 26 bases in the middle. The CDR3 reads CASSQPSFLGDTRNEQFF. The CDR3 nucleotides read TGTGCCAGCAGCCAACCCTCTTTTTTGGGGGACACCCGCAATGAGCAGTTCTTC. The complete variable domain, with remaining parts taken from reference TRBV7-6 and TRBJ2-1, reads GAGVSQSPRYKVTKRGQDVALRCDPISGHVSLYWYRQALGQGPEFLTYFNYEAQQDKSGLPNDRFSAERPEGSISTLTIQRTEQRDSAMYRCASSQPSFLGDTRNEQFFGPGTRLTVL.

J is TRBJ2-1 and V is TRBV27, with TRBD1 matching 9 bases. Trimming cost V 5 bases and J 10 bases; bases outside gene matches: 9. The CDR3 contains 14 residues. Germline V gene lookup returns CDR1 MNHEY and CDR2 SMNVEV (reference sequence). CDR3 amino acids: CASSMYRGRDEQFF. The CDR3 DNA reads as TGTGCCAGCAGTATGTACAGGGGGCGCGACGAGCAGTTCTTC.